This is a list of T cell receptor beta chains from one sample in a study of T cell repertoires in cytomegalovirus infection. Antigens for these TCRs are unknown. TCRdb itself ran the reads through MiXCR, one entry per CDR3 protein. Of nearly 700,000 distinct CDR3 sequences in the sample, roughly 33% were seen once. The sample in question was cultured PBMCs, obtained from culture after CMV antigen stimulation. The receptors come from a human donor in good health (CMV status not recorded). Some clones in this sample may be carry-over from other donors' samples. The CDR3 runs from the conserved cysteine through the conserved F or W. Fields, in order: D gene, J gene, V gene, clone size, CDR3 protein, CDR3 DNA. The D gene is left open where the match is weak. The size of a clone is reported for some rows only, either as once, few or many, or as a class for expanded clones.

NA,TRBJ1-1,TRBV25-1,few,CASSLMGYDAFF,TGTGCCAGCAGTCTCATGGGATATGACGCTTTCTTT
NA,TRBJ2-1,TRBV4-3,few,CASSQANSYNEQFF,TGCGCCAGCAGCCAAGCCAACTCCTACAATGAGCAGTTCTTC
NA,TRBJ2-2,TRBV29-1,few,CSVGTGISGELFF,TGCAGCGTTGGAACAGGGATCAGCGGGGAGCTGTTTTTT
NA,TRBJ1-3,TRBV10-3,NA,CAISDTGNTIYF,TGTGCCATCAGCGATACAGGAAACACCATATATTTT
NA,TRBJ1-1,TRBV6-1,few,CASSEGRGQLAFF,TGTGCCAGCAGTGAAGGCAGGGGTCAATTAGCTTTCTTT
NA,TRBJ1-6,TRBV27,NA,CASSLFGGFGYNSPLHF,TGTGCCAGCAGTTTATTCGGGGGCTTTGGATATAATTCACCCCTCCACTTT
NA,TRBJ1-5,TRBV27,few,CASSLSAPGVGQPQHF,TGTGCCAGCAGTTTATCCGCCCCAGGAGTAGGTCAGCCCCAGCATTTT
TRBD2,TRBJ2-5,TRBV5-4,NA,CASSFTSGSAQETQYF,TGTGCCAGCAGCTTCACTAGCGGAAGCGCTCAAGAGACCCAGTACTTC
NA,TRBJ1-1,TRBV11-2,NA,CASSLPGISEAFF,TGTGCCAGCAGTCTGCCGGGAATTTCTGAAGCTTTCTTT
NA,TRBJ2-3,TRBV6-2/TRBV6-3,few,CASSYLSGYTDTQYF,TGTGCCAGCAGTTACCTGTCCGGCTACACAGATACGCAGTATTTT
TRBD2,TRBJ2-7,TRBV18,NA,CASSPWEGEQYF,TGTGCCAGCTCACCTTGGGAGGGCGAGCAGTACTTC
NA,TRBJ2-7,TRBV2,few,CASSAYPDSNYEQYF,TGTGCCAGCAGTGCCTACCCGGACAGCAACTACGAGCAGTACTTC
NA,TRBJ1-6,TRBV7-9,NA,CASRGLGDSPLHF,TGTGCCAGCAGAGGGTTAGGTGATTCACCCCTCCACTTT
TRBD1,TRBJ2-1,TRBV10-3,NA,CAIRVGTGGYNEQFF,TGTGCCATCAGGGTTGGGACAGGGGGCTACAATGAGCAGTTCTTC
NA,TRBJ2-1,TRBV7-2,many,CASSTHRGIRIEQFF,TGTGCCAGCAGCACCCACCGAGGGATACGGATTGAGCAGTTCTTC
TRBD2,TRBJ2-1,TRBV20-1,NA,CSAPEAREVNDEQFF,TGCAGTGCGCCCGAGGCGCGGGAGGTTAATGATGAGCAGTTCTTC
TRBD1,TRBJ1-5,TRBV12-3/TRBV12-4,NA,CASRRQGSDQPQHF,TGTGCCAGCAGACGACAGGGGAGTGATCAGCCCCAGCATTTT
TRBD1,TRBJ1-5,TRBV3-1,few,CASSQGLGQGTNQPQHF,TGTGCCAGCAGCCAGGGCCTGGGACAGGGGACCAATCAGCCCCAGCATTTT
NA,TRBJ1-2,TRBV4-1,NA,CASSQEEGYGYTF,TGCGCCAGCAGCCAAGAGGAGGGCTATGGCTACACCTTC
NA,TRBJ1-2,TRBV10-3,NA,CAIRRADDGYTF,TGTGCCATCAGAAGGGCTGACGATGGCTACACCTTC
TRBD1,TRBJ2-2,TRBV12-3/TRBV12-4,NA,CASGQGVSGGELFF,TGTGCCAGCGGGCAGGGGGTTTCGGGCGGGGAGCTGTTTTTT
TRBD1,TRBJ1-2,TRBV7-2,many,CASSPDRGAGYTF,TGTGCCAGCAGCCCCGACAGGGGAGCGGGCTACACCTTC
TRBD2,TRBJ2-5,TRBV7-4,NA,CASSPGLAGRIQETQYF,TGTGCCAGCAGCCCCGGACTAGCGGGGAGAATCCAAGAGACCCAGTACTTC
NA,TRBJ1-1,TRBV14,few,CASSQDGAGRLGVNTEAFF,TGTGCCAGCAGCCAAGATGGGGCAGGGCGCCTAGGGGTGAACACTGAAGCTTTCTTT
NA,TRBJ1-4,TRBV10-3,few,CAISSGFTEKLFF,TGTGCCATCAGTTCAGGGTTTACTGAAAAACTGTTTTTT
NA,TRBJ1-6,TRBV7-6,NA,CASSPPVSGVSPLHF,TGTGCCAGCAGCCCCCCCGTGTCGGGGGTCTCACCCCTCCACTTT
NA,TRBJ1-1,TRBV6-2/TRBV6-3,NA,CASTLRAGAMNTEAFF,TGTGCCAGCACCCTACGGGCAGGCGCTATGAACACTGAAGCTTTCTTT
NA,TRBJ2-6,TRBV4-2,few,CASSQGGLSGANVLTF,TGTGCCAGCAGCCAAGGAGGTCTCTCTGGGGCCAACGTCCTGACTTTC
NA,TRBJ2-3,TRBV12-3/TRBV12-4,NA,CASRRGRGLAPTDTQYF,TGTGCCAGCAGGCGAGGGCGAGGGCTAGCCCCCACAGATACGCAGTATTTT
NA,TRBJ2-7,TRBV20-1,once,CSALPQGQSSYEQYF,TGCAGTGCCTTACCTCAGGGCCAAAGCTCCTACGAGCAGTACTTC
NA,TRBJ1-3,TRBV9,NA,CARGTGRGNTIYF,TGTGCCAGGGGCACTGGCCGAGGAAACACCATATATTTT
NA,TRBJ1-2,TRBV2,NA,CASRSWADYGYTF,TGTGCCAGCAGATCATGGGCTGACTATGGCTACACCTTC
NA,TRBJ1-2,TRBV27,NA,CASSPIGGAYGYTF,TGTGCCAGCAGTCCGATCGGGGGCGCCTATGGCTACACCTTC
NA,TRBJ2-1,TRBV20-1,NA,CSASDFSYNEQFF,TGCAGTGCTAGCGACTTTTCCTACAATGAGCAGTTCTTC
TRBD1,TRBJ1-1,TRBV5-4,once,CASRSGGRDLNTEAFF,TGTGCCAGCAGGTCAGGGGGCCGGGATTTGAACACTGAAGCTTTCTTT
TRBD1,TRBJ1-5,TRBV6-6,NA,CASSSGQGHSNQPQHF,TGTGCCAGCAGTTCTGGACAGGGACATAGCAATCAGCCCCAGCATTTT
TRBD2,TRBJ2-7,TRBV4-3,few,CASSHLAGGSGEQYF,TGCGCCAGCAGCCATCTAGCGGGAGGGAGTGGCGAGCAGTACTTC
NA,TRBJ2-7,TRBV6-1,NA,CASSRGGRGGYEQYF,TGTGCCAGCAGCCGGGGCGGCCGAGGGGGGTACGAGCAGTACTTC
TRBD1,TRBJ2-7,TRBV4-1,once,CASSQPGQKSYEQYF,TGCGCCAGCAGCCAACCGGGACAGAAGAGCTACGAGCAGTACTTC
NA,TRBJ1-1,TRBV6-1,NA,CASSERSSVPEAFF,TGTGCCAGCAGTGAAAGGTCAAGCGTCCCTGAAGCTTTCTTT
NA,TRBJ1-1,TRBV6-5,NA,CASSPTLAGATEAFF,TGTGCCAGCAGTCCCACTTTGGCGGGGGCCACTGAAGCTTTCTTT
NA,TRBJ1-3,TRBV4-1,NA,CASSQPPSGNTIYF,TGCGCCAGCAGCCAACCCCCGTCTGGAAACACCATATATTTT
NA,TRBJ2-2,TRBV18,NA,CASSPLVGQNTGELFF,TGTGCCAGCTCACCTCTGGTGGGGCAGAACACCGGGGAGCTGTTTTTT
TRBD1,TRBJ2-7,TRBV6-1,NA,CASSELAGQGADEQYF,TGTGCCAGCAGTGAACTCGCGGGGCAGGGGGCGGATGAGCAGTACTTC
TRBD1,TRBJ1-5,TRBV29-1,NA,CSVAQGVNNQPQHF,TGCAGCGTTGCTCAGGGGGTTAACAATCAGCCCCAGCATTTT
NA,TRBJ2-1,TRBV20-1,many,CSALDWYNEQFF,TGCAGTGCCCTCGACTGGTACAATGAGCAGTTCTTC
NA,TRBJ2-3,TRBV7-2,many,CASSLGLGSTDTQYF,TGTGCCAGCAGCTTAGGACTAGGGAGCACAGATACGCAGTATTTT
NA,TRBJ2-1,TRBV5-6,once,CASSPLGGHDVPNNEQFF,TGTGCCAGCAGCCCCCTGGGTGGACATGACGTCCCAAACAATGAGCAGTTCTTC
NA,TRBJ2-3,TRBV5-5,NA,CASSLGDPRTDTQYF,TGTGCCAGCAGCTTGGGTGATCCCCGTACAGATACGCAGTATTTT
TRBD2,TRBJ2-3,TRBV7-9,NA,CASSSVLAGLDTQYF,TGTGCCAGCAGCTCCGTCCTAGCGGGGTTAGATACGCAGTATTTT
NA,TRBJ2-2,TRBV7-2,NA,CASSWLGGGTGELFF,TGTGCCAGCAGCTGGCTAGGTGGGGGCACCGGGGAGCTGTTTTTT
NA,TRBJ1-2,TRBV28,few,CASSPADSFRGYTF,TGTGCCAGCAGTCCGGCGGACAGCTTTCGGGGCTACACCTTC
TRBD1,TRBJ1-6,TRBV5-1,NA,CASAVGTGFSPLHF,TGCGCCAGCGCCGTCGGGACAGGGTTTTCACCCCTCCACTTT